The rows below give T cell receptor beta chains drawn from one sample of a study of shared clonotypes between healthy human individuals. Generated by immunoSEQ multiplex PCR, the TCRdb table keeps only in-frame clones and is missing some. The sample contains about 2.2 million clones, around 93% of which appear only once. Sequencing input: naive CD8+ T cells from PBMCs. All receptors derive from a man between 18 and 29 years old in good health. Some clones in this sample may be carry-over from other donors' samples. Both conserved end residues are trimmed from each CDR3. The order of the fields is V gene, J gene, CDR3 protein.

TRBV5-1	TRBJ2-3	ASSASIGRESSTDTQY
TRBV5-1	TRBJ2-7	ASSPSAGLGEQY
TRBV6-1	TRBJ2-2	ASSEAGELF
TRBV27	TRBJ2-7	ASSVFGGAGEQY
TRBV14	TRBJ1-2	ASGRGATGPA
TRBV28	TRBJ1-2	ASSLWTRDDGYT
TRBV28	TRBJ1-5	ASSRDSGQPQH
TRBV7-3	TRBJ2-3	ASSPGYGTDTQY
TRBV7-9	TRBJ1-1	ASSLVRSNHGPPVTEAF
TRBV6-6	TRBJ2-5	ASSWVGDYQETQY
TRBV11-2	TRBJ2-5	ASSSRQVEETQY
TRBV4-2	TRBJ2-7	ASSFASRSYEQY
TRBV28	TRBJ1-1	ASSPRARAYTEAF
TRBV19	TRBJ1-2	ASSASTGGRLNGYT
TRBV19	TRBJ1-3	ASSFGAGGNTIY
TRBV28	TRBJ2-7	ASIERELPYEQY
TRBV7-9	TRBJ2-3	ASSPTSGRNTDTQY
TRBV27	TRBJ2-6	ASRVFSGANVLT
TRBV28	TRBJ2-1	ASSTTRQGGEQF
TRBV19	TRBJ2-1	ASSIHGLAGVWNEQF
TRBV7-6	TRBJ2-3	ASSPSGTGGDTQY
TRBV6-1	TRBJ2-7	ASSTRQALSHEQY
TRBV7-9	TRBJ1-4	ASSLLTATNEKLF
TRBV11-3	TRBJ1-5	ASSLDLAPYWSRRQPQH
TRBV5-6	TRBJ2-2	ASRATINTGELF
TRBV15	TRBJ2-3	ATSRDLENLKDTQY
TRBV11-2	TRBJ2-3	ASSLRSDTQY
TRBV15	TRBJ1-2	ATSPARGYGYT
TRBV27	TRBJ2-1	ASSLSIRGSGAEQF
TRBV27	TRBJ1-1	ASSLQYRGRGTEAF
TRBV5-1	TRBJ2-1	ASSFRDIKITSGEQF
TRBV7-9	TRBJ2-7	ASSPPLGLAGSYEQY
TRBV28	TRBJ1-1	ASSLSLRATEAF
TRBV19	TRBJ2-5	ASSIVSQGPRETQY
TRBV4-1	TRBJ2-7	ASSQDKLAGGREQY
TRBV5-6	TRBJ2-1	ASSAPGTGSGNEQF
TRBV11-2	TRBJ2-7	ASSFSGSSYEQY
TRBV27	TRBJ2-1	ASSLTDPPYNEQF
TRBV5-1	TRBJ1-4	ASSPRQSNEKLF
TRBV14	TRBJ1-1	ASSGTGYTEAF
TRBV11-3	TRBJ2-7	ASSLGQGSEQY
TRBV25-1	TRBJ1-1	ASSQGVFTEAF
TRBV6-5	TRBJ1-3	ASGISPIY
TRBV28	TRBJ1-1	ASSLFENTEAF
TRBV5-8	TRBJ2-7	ASTERDGYEQY
TRBV6-4	TRBJ2-7	ASSEAGQGYEQY
TRBV5-8	TRBJ1-5	ASRRSGQGGQPQH
TRBV7-3	TRBJ2-7	ASSFAGGPYEQY
TRBV7-9	TRBJ2-7	ASSPGLALTYEQY
TRBV2	TRBJ1-5	ASSVSQKNLGQPQH
TRBV9	TRBJ1-1	ASSVAGDGHPEAF
TRBV9	TRBJ2-7	ASSVVPSSSYEQY
TRBV5-4	TRBJ2-2	ASSLDGNTGELF
TRBV4-1	TRBJ2-7	ASSQYEAVYEQY
TRBV27	TRBJ1-2	ASGKTGAYGYT
TRBV11-2	TRBJ2-1	ASSLGGLAVGYNEQF
TRBV30	TRBJ2-1	AYNSGRAYNEQF
TRBV29-1	TRBJ1-2	SDDFANYGYT
TRBV4-3	TRBJ1-2	ASSARGTFSYGYT